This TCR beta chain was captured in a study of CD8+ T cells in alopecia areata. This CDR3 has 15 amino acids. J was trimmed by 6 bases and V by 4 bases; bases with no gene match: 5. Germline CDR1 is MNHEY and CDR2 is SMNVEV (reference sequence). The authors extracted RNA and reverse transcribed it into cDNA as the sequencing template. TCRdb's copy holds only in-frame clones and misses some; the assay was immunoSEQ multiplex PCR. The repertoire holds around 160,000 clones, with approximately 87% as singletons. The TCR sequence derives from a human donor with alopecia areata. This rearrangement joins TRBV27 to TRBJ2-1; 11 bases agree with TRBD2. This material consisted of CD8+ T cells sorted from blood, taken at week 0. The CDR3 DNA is TGTGCCAGCAGTTCTAGCGGGGGGCCCATCAATGAGCAGTTCTTC. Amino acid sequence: CASSSSGGPINEQFF.